A single TCR beta chain is shown here with its context. The data originate from a study of tumor-infiltrating lymphocytes in oesophageal squamous cell carcinoma. TCRdb reprocessed the PCR reads with MiXCR, giving one entry per CDR3 protein. The sample includes some 10,000 distinct CDR3 sequences, less than 75% seen only once; the top ten take about 30%. Sequenced: esophageal tumor tissue. This clonotype originated in a female donor with esophageal squamous cell carcinoma.

The CDR3 loop reads CATSEEGEGDNEQYF. The CDR3 bases are TGTGCCACCAGTGAAGAGGGTGAAGGTGACAACGAGCAGTACTTC. This chain uses TRBV24-1 with TRBJ2-3; D is possibly TRBD2 (5 bases). The DNA end is a closer match to TRBJ2-7, so the J assignment may be wrong. CDR3 length: 15 amino acids. Germline CDR1 KGHDR, CDR2 SFDVKD.